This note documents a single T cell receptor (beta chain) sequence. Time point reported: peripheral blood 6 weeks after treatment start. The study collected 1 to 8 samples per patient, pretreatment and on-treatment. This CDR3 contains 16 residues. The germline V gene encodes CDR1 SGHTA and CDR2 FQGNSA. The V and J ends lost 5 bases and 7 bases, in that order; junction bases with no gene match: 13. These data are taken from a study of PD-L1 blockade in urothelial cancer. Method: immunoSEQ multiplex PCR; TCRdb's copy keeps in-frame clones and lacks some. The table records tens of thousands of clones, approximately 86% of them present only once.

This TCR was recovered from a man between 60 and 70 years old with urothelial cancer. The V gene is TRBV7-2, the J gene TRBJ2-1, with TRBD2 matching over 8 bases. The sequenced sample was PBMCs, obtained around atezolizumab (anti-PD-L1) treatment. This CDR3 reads CASSLGTSWGWNEQFF. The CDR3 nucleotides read TGTGCCAGCAGCCTAGGGACTAGTTGGGGGTGGAATGAGCAGTTCTTC. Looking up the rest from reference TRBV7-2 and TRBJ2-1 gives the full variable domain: GAGVSQSPSNKVTEKGKDVELRCDPISGHTALYWYRQSLGQGLEFLIYFQGNSAPDKSGLPSDRFSAERTGGSVSTLTIQRTQQEDSAVYLCASSLGTSWGWNEQFFGPGTRLTVL.